This TCR beta chain was captured by sequencing in a study of blood T cell repertoires in COVID-19. This CDR3 spans 18 amino acids. The germline V gene has CDR1 SGHTS and CDR2 YDEGEE. The V segment lost 4 bases and the J segment 0 bases; nucleotides outside the gene matches: 11. Per the study methods: Nucleated cell number was recorded as an estimate derived from reference gene primer amplification. Assay used: immunoSEQ multiplex PCR; TCRdb lists only in-frame clones, some missing. V and J calls plus clone size are reproduced from that table; the DNA served to infer D and trimming. The sample shows fewer than 200,000 clones, roughly 82% of them seen only once. Seattle's cohort entered during active infection and was followed longitudinally.

The TCR originated in a woman in her 40s with COVID-19, enrolled during active disease. The sample comprised peripheral blood. This chain links TRBV5-8 with TRBJ2-3; 10 bases agree with TRBD2. In nucleotides, the CDR3 is TGTGCCAGCAGCACCGGGACTAGCGTGATGTCTAGCACAGATACGCAGTATTTT. Translated, it gives CASSTGTSVMSSTDTQYF. The full variable domain, with the rest looked up from reference TRBV5-8 and TRBJ2-3, is EAGVTQSPTHLIKTRGQQATLRCSPISGHTSVYWYQQALGLGLQFLLWYDEGEERNRGNFPPRFSGRQFPNYSSELNVNALELEDSALYLCASSTGTSVMSSTDTQYFGPGTRLTVL.